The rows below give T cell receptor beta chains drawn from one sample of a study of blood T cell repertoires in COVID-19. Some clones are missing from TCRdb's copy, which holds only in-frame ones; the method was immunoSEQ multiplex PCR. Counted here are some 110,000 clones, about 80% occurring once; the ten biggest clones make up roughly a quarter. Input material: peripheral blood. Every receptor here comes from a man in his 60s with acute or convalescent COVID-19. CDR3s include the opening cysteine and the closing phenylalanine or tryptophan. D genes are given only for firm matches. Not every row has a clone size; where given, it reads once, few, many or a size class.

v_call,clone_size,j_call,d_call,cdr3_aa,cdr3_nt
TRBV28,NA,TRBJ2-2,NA,CASKRRGGTGELFF,TGTGCCAGCAAAAGGAGGGGTGGCACCGGGGAGCTGTTTTTT
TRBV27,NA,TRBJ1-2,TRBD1,CASRGQGADGYTF,TGTGCCAGCAGGGGACAGGGGGCAGATGGCTACACCTTC
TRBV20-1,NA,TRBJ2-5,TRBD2,CSASTDSSGLNQETQYF,TGCAGTGCTAGTACCGACTCTAGCGGCCTAAACCAAGAGACCCAGTACTTC
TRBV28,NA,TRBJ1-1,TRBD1,CASSRRTGGNTEAFF,TGTGCCAGCAGCCGACGGACAGGGGGGAACACTGAAGCTTTCTTT
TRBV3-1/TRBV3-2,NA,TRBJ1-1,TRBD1,CASSQETGWSAQAFF,TGTGCCAGCAGCCAAGAGACAGGGTGGAGTGCTCAGGCTTTCTTT
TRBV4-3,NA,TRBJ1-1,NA,CASSQDPGGNTEAFF,TGCGCCAGCAGCCAAGACCCCGGGGGGAACACTGAAGCTTTCTTT
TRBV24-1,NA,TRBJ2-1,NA,CATSDSTGVLYNEQFF,TGTGCCACCAGTGATTCAACGGGAGTACTCTACAATGAGCAGTTCTTC
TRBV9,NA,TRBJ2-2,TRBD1,CASSILPGQGSSTGELFF,TGTGCCAGCAGCATCCTCCCCGGACAGGGGTCAAGCACCGGGGAGCTGTTTTTT
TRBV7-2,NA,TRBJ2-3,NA,CASSRGGGTDTQYF,TGTGCCAGCAGCCGCGGAGGGGGCACAGATACGCAGTATTTT
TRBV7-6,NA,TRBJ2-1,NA,CASSLPTSNEQFF,TGTGCCAGCAGCCTACCCACTAGCAATGAGCAGTTCTTC
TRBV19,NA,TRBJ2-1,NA,CASTDSSRSSYNEQFF,TGTGCCAGTACTGACAGCTCCAGAAGCTCCTACAATGAGCAGTTCTTC
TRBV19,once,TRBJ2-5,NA,CASSRTDQETQYF,TGTGCCAGTAGTCGGACTGATCAAGAGACCCAGTACTTC
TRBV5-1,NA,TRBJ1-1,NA,CASSPGPDMNTEAFF,TGCGCCAGCAGCCCCGGCCCGGACATGAACACTGAAGCTTTCTTT
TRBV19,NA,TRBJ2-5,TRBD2,CASTKGLAGGVYETQYF,TGTGCCAGTACCAAGGGACTAGCGGGAGGTGTCTACGAGACCCAGTACTTC
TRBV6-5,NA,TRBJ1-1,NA,CASSYSYVGVVTEAFF,TGTGCCAGCAGTTACTCGTATGTCGGGGTGGTTACTGAAGCTTTCTTT
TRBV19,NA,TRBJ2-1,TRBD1,CASSPIDRGSNNEQFF,TGTGCCAGTAGTCCCATCGACAGGGGGTCAAACAATGAGCAGTTCTTC
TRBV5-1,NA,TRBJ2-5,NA,CASSLGFRDTQETQYF,TGCGCCAGCAGCTTGGGATTCCGGGACACCCAAGAGACCCAGTACTTC
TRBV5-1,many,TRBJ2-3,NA,CASSRTASSTDTQYF,TGCGCCAGCAGCCGGACAGCCTCTAGCACAGATACGCAGTATTTT
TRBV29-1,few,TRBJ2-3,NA,CSVEDQGLWTQYF,TGCAGCGTTGAAGACCAGGGACTGTGGACGCAGTATTTT
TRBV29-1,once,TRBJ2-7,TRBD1,CSVDDREWPYEQYF,TGCAGCGTTGATGACAGGGAGTGGCCCTACGAGCAGTACTTC
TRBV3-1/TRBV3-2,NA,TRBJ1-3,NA,CASSLGQGDSGNTIYF,TGTGCCAGCAGCCTTGGACAAGGGGACTCTGGAAACACCATATATTTT
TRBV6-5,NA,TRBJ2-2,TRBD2,CASSPRGGRTGELFF,TGTGCCAGCAGTCCACGGGGGGGGAGGACCGGGGAGCTGTTTTTT
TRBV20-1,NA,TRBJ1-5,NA,CSASAYQDSNQPQHF,TGCAGTGCTAGTGCCTATCAGGATAGCAATCAGCCCCAGCATTTT
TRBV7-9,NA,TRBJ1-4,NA,CASSTRRGANEKLFF,TGTGCCAGCTCCACGCGGCGCGGAGCTAATGAAAAACTGTTTTTT
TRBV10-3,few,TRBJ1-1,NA,CAISEVGGTEAFF,TGTGCCATCAGTGAGGTAGGGGGCACTGAAGCTTTCTTT
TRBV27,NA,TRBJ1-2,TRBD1,CASSVQGNYGYTF,TGTGCCAGCAGTGTACAGGGGAACTATGGCTACACCTTC
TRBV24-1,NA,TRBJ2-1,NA,CATSGGPLEQFF,TGTGCCACCAGTGGTGGTCCACTGGAGCAGTTCTTC
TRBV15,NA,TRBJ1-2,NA,CATSRDFYSGYTF,TGTGCCACCAGCAGAGATTTTTACAGTGGCTACACCTTC
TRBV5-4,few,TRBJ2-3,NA,CASSWAETDTQYF,TGTGCCAGCAGCTGGGCTGAGACAGATACGCAGTATTTT
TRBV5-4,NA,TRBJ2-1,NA,CASSLGGLYVTREQFF,TGTGCCAGCAGCTTGGGAGGACTGTATGTAACCAGGGAGCAGTTCTTC
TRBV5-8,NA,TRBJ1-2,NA,CASSLDWTATYTF,TGTGCCAGCAGCTTGGATTGGACAGCGACCTACACCTTC
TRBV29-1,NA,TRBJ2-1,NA,CSVSRGAAEPIQQFF,TGCAGCGTTTCCCGGGGGGCCGCGGAACCGATCCAGCAGTTCTTC
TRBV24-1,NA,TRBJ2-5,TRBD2,CATSDPGTSEGETQYF,TGTGCCACCAGTGACCCCGGGACTAGCGAGGGAGAGACCCAGTACTTC
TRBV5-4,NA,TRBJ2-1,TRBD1,CASSFPTGSSYNEQFF,TGTGCCAGCAGCTTCCCGACAGGGAGCTCCTACAATGAGCAGTTCTTC
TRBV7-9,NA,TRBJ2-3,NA,CASSLERADTQYF,TGTGCCAGCAGCTTAGAGCGGGCAGATACGCAGTATTTT
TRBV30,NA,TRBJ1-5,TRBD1,CAWSGGQAFNQPQHF,TGTGCCTGGAGTGGAGGACAGGCCTTCAATCAGCCCCAGCATTTT
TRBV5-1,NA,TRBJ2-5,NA,CASTRAGGETQYF,TGCGCCAGCACTCGGGCGGGTGGGGAGACCCAGTACTTC
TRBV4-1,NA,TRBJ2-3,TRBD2,CASSQSGTRFADTQYF,TGCGCCAGCAGCCAGTCCGGGACTAGATTCGCAGATACGCAGTATTTT
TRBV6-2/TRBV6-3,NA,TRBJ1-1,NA,CASSYSDRSAFF,TGTGCCAGCAGTTACTCAGACAGAAGCGCTTTCTTT
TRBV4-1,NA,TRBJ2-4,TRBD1,CASSLTGTAAENIQYF,TGCGCCAGCAGCCTAACCGGGACAGCGGCCGAAAACATTCAGTACTTC
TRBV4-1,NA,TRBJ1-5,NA,CASSQDAASPYSNQPQHF,TGCGCCAGCAGCCAAGATGCGGCGAGCCCCTATAGCAATCAGCCCCAGCATTTT
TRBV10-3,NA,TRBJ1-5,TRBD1,CAISQGTDQPQHF,TGTGCCATCAGTCAAGGGACAGATCAGCCCCAGCATTTT
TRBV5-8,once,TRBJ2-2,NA,CASSLDEGGGELFF,TGTGCCAGCAGCTTGGACGAAGGCGGCGGGGAGCTGTTTTTT
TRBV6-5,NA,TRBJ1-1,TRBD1,CASSYRLRDRGAEAFF,TGTGCCAGCAGTTACAGATTACGAGACAGGGGAGCTGAAGCTTTCTTT
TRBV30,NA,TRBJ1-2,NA,CAWSTGYYGYTF,TGTGCCTGGTCTACAGGGTACTATGGCTACACCTTC
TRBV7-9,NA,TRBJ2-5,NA,CASSLEGRRGTQYF,TGTGCCAGCAGCTTGGAAGGGCGTAGGGGGACCCAGTACTTC
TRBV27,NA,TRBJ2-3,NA,CASSLSTDTDTQYF,TGTGCCAGCAGTTTATCAACAGACACAGATACGCAGTATTTT
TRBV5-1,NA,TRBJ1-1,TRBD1,CASSLAGTGGTEAFF,TGCGCCAGCAGCTTGGCCGGGACAGGGGGCACTGAAGCTTTCTTT
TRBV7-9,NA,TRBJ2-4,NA,CASSLSGVDIQYF,TGTGCCAGCAGCTTATCAGGGGTTGACATTCAGTACTTC
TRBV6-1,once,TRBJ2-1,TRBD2,CASSEVGGSSYNEQFF,TGTGCCAGCAGTGAAGTCGGCGGGAGCTCCTACAATGAGCAGTTCTTC
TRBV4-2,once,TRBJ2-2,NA,CASSQDQGTTGELFF,TGTGCCAGCAGCCAAGATCAGGGTACCACCGGGGAGCTGTTTTTT
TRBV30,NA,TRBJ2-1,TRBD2,CAWGPGGGGGSYNEQFF,TGTGCCTGGGGGCCCGGCGGGGGTGGAGGCTCCTACAATGAGCAGTTCTTC